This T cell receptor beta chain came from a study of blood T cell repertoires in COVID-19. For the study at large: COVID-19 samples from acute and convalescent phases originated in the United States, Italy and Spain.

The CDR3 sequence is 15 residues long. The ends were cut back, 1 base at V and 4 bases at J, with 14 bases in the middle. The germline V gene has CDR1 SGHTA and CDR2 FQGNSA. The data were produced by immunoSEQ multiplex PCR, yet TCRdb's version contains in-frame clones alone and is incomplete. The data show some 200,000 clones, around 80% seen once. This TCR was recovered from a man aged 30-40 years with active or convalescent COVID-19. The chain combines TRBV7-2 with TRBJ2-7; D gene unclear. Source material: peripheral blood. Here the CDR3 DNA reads TGTGCCAGCAGCTTAGGGCTAGGATCGGCTTACGAGCAGTACTTC. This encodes CASSLGLGSAYEQYF.